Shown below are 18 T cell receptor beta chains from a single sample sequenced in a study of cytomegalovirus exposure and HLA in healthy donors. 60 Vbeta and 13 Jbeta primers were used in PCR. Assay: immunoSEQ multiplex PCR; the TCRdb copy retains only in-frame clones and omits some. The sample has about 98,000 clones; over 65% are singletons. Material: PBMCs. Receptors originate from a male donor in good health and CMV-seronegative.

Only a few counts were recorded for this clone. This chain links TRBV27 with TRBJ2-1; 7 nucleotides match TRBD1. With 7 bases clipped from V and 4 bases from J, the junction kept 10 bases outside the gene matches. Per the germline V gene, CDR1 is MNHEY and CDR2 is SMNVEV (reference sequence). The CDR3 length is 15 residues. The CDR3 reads CASTGNRGRYNEQFF. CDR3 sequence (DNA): TGTGCCAGCACCGGCAACAGGGGCCGGTACAATGAGCAGTTCTTC.

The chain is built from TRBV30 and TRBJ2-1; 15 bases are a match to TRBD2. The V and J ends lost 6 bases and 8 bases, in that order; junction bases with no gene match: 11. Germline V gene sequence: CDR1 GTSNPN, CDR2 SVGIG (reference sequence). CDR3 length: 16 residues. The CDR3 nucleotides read TGTGCCTGCCCCGCAGGACTAGCGGGAGGGTGGGATGAGCAGTTCTTC. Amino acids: CACPAGLAGGWDEQFF.

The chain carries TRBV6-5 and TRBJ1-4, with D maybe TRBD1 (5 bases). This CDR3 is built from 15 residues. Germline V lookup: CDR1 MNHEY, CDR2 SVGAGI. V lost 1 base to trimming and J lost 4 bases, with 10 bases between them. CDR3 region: CASSYLGGDNEKLFF. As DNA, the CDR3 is TGTGCCAGCAGTTACTTGGGGGGAGATAATGAAAAACTGTTTTTT.

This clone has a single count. The CDR3 loop is CASSLGRDTQYF. In DNA form, the CDR3 reads TGTGCCAGTAGTCTCGGGAGAGATACGCAGTATTTT. The chain is built from TRBV19 and TRBJ2-3, with D perhaps TRBD2 (6 bases). The V end lost 5 bases, the J end lost 5 bases, and 8 bases lay between the germline ends. Germline-derived CDR1 and CDR2 are LNHDA and SQIVND (reference sequence). The CDR3 spans 12 residues.

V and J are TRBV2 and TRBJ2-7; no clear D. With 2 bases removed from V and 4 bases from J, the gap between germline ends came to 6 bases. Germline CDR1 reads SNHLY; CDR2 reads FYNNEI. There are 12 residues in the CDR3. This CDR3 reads CASSERGYEQYF. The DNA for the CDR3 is TGTGCCAGCAGTGAACGAGGTTACGAGCAGTACTTC.

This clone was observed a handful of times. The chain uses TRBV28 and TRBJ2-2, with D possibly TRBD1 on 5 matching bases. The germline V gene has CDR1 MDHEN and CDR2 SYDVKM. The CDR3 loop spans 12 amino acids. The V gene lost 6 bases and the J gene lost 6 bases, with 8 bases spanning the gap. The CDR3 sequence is CASSLTAGELFF. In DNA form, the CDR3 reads TGTGCCAGCAGCCTGACAGCCGGGGAGCTGTTTTTT. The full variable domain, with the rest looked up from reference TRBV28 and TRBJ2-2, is DVKVTQSSRYLVKRTGEKVFLECVQDMDHENMFWYRQDPGLGLRLIYFSYDVKMKEKGDIPEGYSVSREKKERFSLILESASTNQTSMYLCASSLTAGELFFGEGSRLTVL.

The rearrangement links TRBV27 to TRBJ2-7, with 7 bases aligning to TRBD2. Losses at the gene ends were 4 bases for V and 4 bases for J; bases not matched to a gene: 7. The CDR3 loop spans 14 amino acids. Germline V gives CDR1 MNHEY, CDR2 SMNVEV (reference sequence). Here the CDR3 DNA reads TGTGCCAGCAGTTCCTCGGGACTACCGTACGAGCAGTACTTC. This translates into CASSSSGLPYEQYF.

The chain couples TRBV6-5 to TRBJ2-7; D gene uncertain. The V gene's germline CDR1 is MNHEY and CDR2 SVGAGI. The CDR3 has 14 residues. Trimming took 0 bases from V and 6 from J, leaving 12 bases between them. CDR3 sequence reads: CASSYSTLAGEQYF. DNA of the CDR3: TGTGCCAGCAGTTACTCGACTTTAGCTGGCGAGCAGTACTTC.

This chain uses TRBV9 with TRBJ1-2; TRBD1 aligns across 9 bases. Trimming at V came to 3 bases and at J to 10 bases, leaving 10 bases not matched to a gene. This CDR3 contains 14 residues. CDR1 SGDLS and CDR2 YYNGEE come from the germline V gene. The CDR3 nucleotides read TGTGCCAGCAGCGCACCGGGACAGGGCGCCTTCTACACCTTC. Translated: CASSAPGQGAFYTF. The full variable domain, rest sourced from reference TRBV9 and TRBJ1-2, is DSGVTQTPKHLITATGQRVTLRCSPRSGDLSVYWYQQSLDQGLQFLIQYYNGEERAKGNILERFSAQQFPDLHSELNLSSLELGDSALYFCASSAPGQGAFYTFGSGTRLTVV.

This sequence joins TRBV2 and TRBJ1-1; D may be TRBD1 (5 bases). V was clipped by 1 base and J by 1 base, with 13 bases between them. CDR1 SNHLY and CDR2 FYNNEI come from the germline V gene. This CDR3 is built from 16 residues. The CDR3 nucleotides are TGTGCCAGCAGTGAAGGAAAAGGACACTGGAACACTGAAGCTTTCTTT. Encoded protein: CASSEGKGHWNTEAFF.

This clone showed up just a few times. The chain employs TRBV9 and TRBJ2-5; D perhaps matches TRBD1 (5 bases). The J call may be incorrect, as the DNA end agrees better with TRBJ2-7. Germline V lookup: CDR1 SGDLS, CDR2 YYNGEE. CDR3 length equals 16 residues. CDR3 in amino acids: CASSVGVGAGTYEQYF. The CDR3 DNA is TGTGCCAGCAGCGTAGGGGTTGGGGCAGGAACCTACGAGCAGTACTTC.

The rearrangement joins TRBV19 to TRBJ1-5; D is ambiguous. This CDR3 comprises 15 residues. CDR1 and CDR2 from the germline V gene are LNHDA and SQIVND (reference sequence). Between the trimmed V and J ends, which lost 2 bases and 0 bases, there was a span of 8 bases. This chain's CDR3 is CASSIQAGSNQPQHF. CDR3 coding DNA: TGTGCCAGTAGTATACAAGCAGGTAGCAATCAGCCCCAGCATTTT. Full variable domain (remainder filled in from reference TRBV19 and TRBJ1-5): DGGITQSPKYLFRKEGQNVTLSCEQNLNHDAMYWYRQDPGQGLRLIYYSQIVNDFQKGDIAEGYSVSREKKESFPLTVTSAQKNPTAFYLCASSIQAGSNQPQHFGDGTRLSIL.

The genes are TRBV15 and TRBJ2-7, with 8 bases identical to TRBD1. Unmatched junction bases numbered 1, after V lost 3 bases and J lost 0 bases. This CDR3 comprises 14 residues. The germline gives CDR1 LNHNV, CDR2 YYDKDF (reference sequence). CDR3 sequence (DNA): TGTGCCACCAGCAGTGACAGGGGCTCCTACGAGCAGTACTTC. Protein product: CATSSDRGSYEQYF.

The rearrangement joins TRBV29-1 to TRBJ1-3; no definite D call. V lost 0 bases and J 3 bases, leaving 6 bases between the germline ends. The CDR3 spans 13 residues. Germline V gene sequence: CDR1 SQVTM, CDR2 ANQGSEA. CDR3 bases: TGCAGCGTTGAAGACCGACTTGGAAACACCATATATTTT. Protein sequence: CSVEDRLGNTIYF.

The DNA for the CDR3 is TGTGCCAGCAGCGTAGATCCGAGGGCCTCTGGAAACACCATATATTTT. Translated, it gives CASSVDPRASGNTIYF. The chain recombines TRBV9 with TRBJ1-3; D is unclear. CDR1 is SGDLS, CDR2 YYNGEE, per germline. Trimming left V 0 bases short and J 0 bases short, with 10 bases between. The CDR3 runs 16 residues.

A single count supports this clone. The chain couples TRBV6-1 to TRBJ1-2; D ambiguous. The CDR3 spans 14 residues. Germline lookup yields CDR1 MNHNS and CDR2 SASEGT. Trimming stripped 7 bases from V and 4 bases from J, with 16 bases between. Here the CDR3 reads CASTSTYRSYGYTF. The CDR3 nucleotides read TGTGCCAGCACTTCGACGTACCGGAGCTATGGCTACACCTTC.

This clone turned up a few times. The CDR3 DNA is TGTGCCAGCAGCGGACATCTTACAACGGCACCGGTCTCCGAGCAGTACTTC. Its protein product is CASSGHLTTAPVSEQYF. The rearrangement joins TRBV9 to TRBJ2-7; D remains ambiguous. V gave up 3 bases and J gave up 6 bases, with 25 bases separating them. CDR1 is SGDLS, CDR2 YYNGEE, per germline. This CDR3 spans 17 amino acids.

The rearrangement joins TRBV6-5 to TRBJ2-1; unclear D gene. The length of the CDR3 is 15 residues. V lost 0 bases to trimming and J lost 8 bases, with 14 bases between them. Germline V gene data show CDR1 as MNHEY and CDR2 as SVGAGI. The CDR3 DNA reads TGTGCCAGCAGTTACTCGGTGGCTCCCAGCGATGAGCAGTTCTTC. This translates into CASSYSVAPSDEQFF.